Below are 25 T cell receptor beta chains sequenced from a single sample in a study of T cell changes during pregnancy in multiple sclerosis. Sequenced by immunoSEQ multiplex PCR; TCRdb stores in-frame clones only, minus some. In the table there are over 45,000 clones, approximately 90% of which are singletons. The starting material was peripheral blood, obtained in the first trimester of pregnancy. The receptors derive from a female donor with multiple sclerosis, enrolled in a pregnancy study.

This rearrangement joins TRBV19 to TRBJ1-1; 8 positions agree with TRBD1. The CDR3 totals 16 residues. Germline V CDR1 and CDR2: LNHDA, SQIVND (reference sequence). Unmatched junction bases numbered 7, after V lost 4 bases and J lost 0 bases. This CDR3 is CASSKGRDRLNTEAFF. The CDR3 DNA follows: TGTGCCAGTAGTAAGGGGCGGGACAGGCTGAACACTGAAGCTTTCTTT.

V is TRBV11-2 and J is TRBJ1-1; a weak D match, TRBD1 (5 bases). The germline V gene has CDR1 SGHAT and CDR2 FQNNGV. V was trimmed by 1 base and J by 1 base, leaving 16 bases between them. CDR3 size: 17 residues. The CDR3 here is CASSLGPRGGRNTEAFF. Written as DNA, the CDR3 is TGTGCCAGCAGCTTAGGGCCCCGTGGGGGGAGGAACACTGAAGCTTTCTTT.

CDR3 loop: CSAQEDGYTF. In DNA form, the CDR3 reads TGCAGTGCCCAGGAAGATGGCTACACCTTC. J is TRBJ1-2 and V is TRBV20-1; D not certain. The germline V gene encodes CDR1 DFQATT and CDR2 SNEGSKA (reference sequence). Trimming removed 6 bases from V and 6 bases from J, with 8 bases in between. This CDR3 spans 10 amino acids.

The V call is TRBV7-6, the J call TRBJ2-5; TRBD1 matches 7 bases. Germline values: CDR1 SGHVS, CDR2 FNYEAQ. The ends lost 4 bases at V and 7 bases at J; junction bases unmatched: 6. CDR3 length equals 13 residues. The CDR3 region has the DNA TGTGCCAGCAGCTCCACAGGGGTAGGGACCCAGTACTTC. It yields the protein CASSSTGVGTQYF.

The V and J genes are TRBV28 and TRBJ2-1, with D possibly being TRBD2 (5 bases). The CDR3 has 14 residues. Germline V gives CDR1 MDHEN, CDR2 SYDVKM. Trimming cost V 6 bases and J 3 bases, with 12 bases left between them. The CDR3, as DNA: TGTGCCAGCAGCCCCCCAGCGGACTACAATGAGCAGTTCTTC. It translates to CASSPPADYNEQFF.

This chain connects TRBV11-2 to TRBJ2-4; 8 bases agree with TRBD1. Germline loops: CDR1 SGHAT, CDR2 FQNNGV. The CDR3 loop spans 15 amino acids. Germline trimming cut 5 bases from V and 3 bases from J; bases unmatched to any gene: 6. In DNA, the CDR3 is TGTGCCAGCAGCCTAAGGGACAGGCACAAAAACATTCAGTACTTC. Its protein product is CASSLRDRHKNIQYF.

For the CDR3, the DNA is TGTGCCAGCAGCCCTTGGGAGACGGAAGCAGATACGCAGTATTTT. It codes for CASSPWETEADTQYF. The J gene is TRBJ2-3, the V gene TRBV5-8; D may be TRBD2 (5 bases). Looked up from germline, CDR1 is SGHTS and CDR2 is YDEGEE. The CDR3 contains 15 residues. V lost 4 bases and J 4 bases, leaving 16 bases between the germline ends.

This clone was recorded once. The chain couples TRBV7-9 to TRBJ2-7; 7 nucleotides agree with TRBD1. This CDR3 spans 14 amino acids. The V segment lost 5 bases and the J segment 3 bases; nucleotides outside the gene matches: 7. The germline V gene has CDR1 SEHNR and CDR2 FQNEAQ (reference sequence). CDR3 in amino acids: CASSNRDSIYEQYF. For the CDR3, the DNA is TGTGCCAGCAGCAACCGGGACAGCATCTACGAGCAGTACTTC.

The J gene is TRBJ1-2, the V gene TRBV25-1, with unresolved D. Germline CDR1 is MGHDK and CDR2 is SYGVNS. V was pared by 8 bases and J by 2 bases, with 15 bases between. CDR3 length equals 14 residues. CDR3 sequence: CASSRDGANYGYTF. Written as DNA, the CDR3 is TGTGCCAGCTCCAGAGACGGAGCCAACTATGGCTACACCTTC.

The V call is TRBV30, the J call TRBJ1-2, with TRBD1 matching over 10 bases. CDR3 length: 13 residues. CDR1 is GTSNPN, CDR2 SVGIG, per germline (reference sequence). The ends lost 8 bases at V and 4 bases at J; junction bases unmatched: 7. The CDR3, as DNA: TGTGCCCGCGGCCGGGACAGGGGCTATGGCTACACCTTC. Its translation: CARGRDRGYGYTF.

This clone was detected only once. CDR3 protein: CASSQQGTNEKLFF. CDR3 sequence (DNA): TGTGCCAGCAGCCAACAGGGTACTAATGAAAAACTGTTTTTT. The rearrangement links TRBV9 to TRBJ1-4; D possibly corresponds to TRBD1 (6 bases). Germline CDR1 SGDLS, CDR2 YYNGEE. Trimming took off 4 bases at V and 2 bases at J, with 9 bases between the two ends. The CDR3 sequence is 14 residues long.

V and J are TRBV7-9 and TRBJ1-4; 7 bases align to TRBD1. The CDR3 extends over 15 amino acids. With V trimmed by 7 bases and J by 8 bases, 13 bases remained unmatched. CDR1 SEHNR and CDR2 FQNEAQ come from the germline V gene (reference sequence). The CDR3 is CASTARAAGGEKLFF. For the CDR3, the DNA is TGTGCCAGCACGGCTAGAGCGGCAGGGGGGGAAAAACTGTTTTTT.

This chain uses TRBV27 with TRBJ2-1, with a tentative D call TRBD1 (6 bases). There are 12 residues in the CDR3. V was clipped by 10 bases and J by 7 bases, with 14 bases between them. Per the germline V gene, CDR1 is MNHEY and CDR2 is SMNVEV (reference sequence). The CDR3 loop reads CATRTTGNEQFF. DNA for the CDR3: TGTGCCACCAGGACCACAGGGAATGAGCAGTTCTTC.

The rearrangement uses TRBV10-3 and TRBJ2-3; D is unresolved. CDR3 length: 15 residues. The ends were cut back, 7 bases at V and 1 base at J, with 15 bases in the middle. Germline CDR1 and CDR2: ENHRY and SYGVKD. The CDR3 DNA reads TGTGCCATCACATCCTCTCCCCTAGGCACAGATACGCAGTATTTT. Protein sequence: CAITSSPLGTDTQYF.

The genes are TRBV27 and TRBJ2-3, with D perhaps matching TRBD2 (5 bases). The V end was cut by 6 bases, the J end by 2 bases, with 12 bases between. The CDR3 spans 14 residues. Germline V lookup: CDR1 MNHEY, CDR2 SMNVEV (reference sequence). This CDR3 reads CASRWTPDTDTQYF. In DNA form, the CDR3 reads TGTGCCAGCAGATGGACTCCCGACACAGATACGCAGTATTTT.

This clone was recorded a few times. The gene calls are TRBV7-8 and TRBJ2-7, with D possibly matching TRBD2 (5 bases). From germline, CDR1 is SGHVS and CDR2 FQNEAQ. The V gene lost 1 base and the J gene lost 2 bases, with 9 bases spanning the gap. The CDR3 extends over 14 amino acids. The CDR3 DNA is TGTGCCAGCAGCTTAGGAGGGTACCCCTACGAGCAGTACTTC. Its translation: CASSLGGYPYEQYF.

The chain joins TRBV7-2 to TRBJ2-6; D call uncertain. The ends were cut back, 4 bases at V and 0 bases at J, with 7 bases in the middle. Germline V gives CDR1 SGHTA, CDR2 FQGNSA. This CDR3 spans 15 amino acids. CDR3 in DNA: TGTGCCAGCAGCTCACAGACCTCTGGGGCCAACGTCCTGACTTTC. This sequence encodes CASSSQTSGANVLTF.

The J gene is TRBJ1-1, the V gene TRBV7-3, with D possibly matching TRBD1 (6 bases). Germline V gene lookup returns CDR1 SGHTA and CDR2 FQGTGA. V shed 8 bases and J shed 6 bases, with 19 bases lying between them. The CDR3 runs 14 residues. The CDR3 DNA reads as TGTGCCAGCGCCCCGGCAGGGGATCACCCTGAAGCTTTCTTT. This sequence encodes CASAPAGDHPEAFF. The variable domain in full, with the rest retrieved from reference TRBV7-3 and TRBJ1-1, is GAGVSQTPSNKVTEKGKYVELRCDPISGHTALYWYRQSLGQGPEFLIYFQGTGAADDSGLPNDRFFAVRPEGSVSTLKIQRTERGDSAVYLCASAPAGDHPEAFFGQGTRLTVV.

The chain combines TRBV29-1 with TRBJ1-2, with 7 bases fitting TRBD1. Per the germline V gene, CDR1 is SQVTM and CDR2 is ANQGSEA. This CDR3 comprises 14 residues. Germline trimming cut 5 bases from V and 4 bases from J; bases unmatched to any gene: 10. The CDR3 bases are TGCAGCGTTCACAGGGGCCCCGTTTCCTATGGCTACACCTTC. Residues: CSVHRGPVSYGYTF.

This rearrangement joins TRBV4-1 to TRBJ2-2; tentatively, D is TRBD1 (6 bases). V lost 0 bases and J 7 bases, leaving 15 bases between the germline ends. The CDR3 consists of 16 residues. Germline V gene sequence: CDR1 MGHRA, CDR2 YSYEKL. The CDR3 DNA follows: TGCGCCAGCAGCCAAGATGAAGGGGAACAGGGCGGGGAGCTGTTTTTT. This encodes CASSQDEGEQGGELFF.

This chain uses TRBV10-1 with TRBJ1-6; no reliable D call. The CDR3 is 13 amino acids. Between the trimmed V and J ends, which lost 3 bases and 8 bases, there was a span of 8 bases. Per the germline V gene, CDR1 is WNHNN and CDR2 is SYGVQD (reference sequence). The CDR3 is CASSDDFYSPLHF. In DNA form, the CDR3 reads TGCGCCAGCAGTGACGACTTTTATTCACCCCTCCACTTT.

The chain recombines TRBV25-1 with TRBJ1-1, with TRBD1 as a possible D gene (6 bases). The CDR3 spans 14 residues. Germline CDR1 and CDR2: MGHDK and SYGVNS. V was shortened by 8 bases and J by 2 bases, with 15 bases between the two germline ends. CDR3 region: CASAKAGANTEAFF. CDR3 in DNA: TGTGCCAGCGCTAAAGCAGGGGCCAACACTGAAGCTTTCTTT.

The chain couples TRBV2 to TRBJ1-2, with D maybe TRBD1 (5 bases). Between the trimmed V and J ends, which lost 3 bases and 3 bases, there was a span of 11 bases. The CDR3 is made up of 14 amino acids. Per germline, CDR1 SNHLY and CDR2 FYNNEI. CDR3 in DNA: TGTGCCAGCAGTGACCAGGGTAAAGACTATGGCTACACCTTC. Protein product: CASSDQGKDYGYTF.

The rearrangement joins TRBV4-1 to TRBJ1-5; 10 bases are a match to TRBD1. This CDR3 is built from 16 residues. Per germline, CDR1 MGHRA and CDR2 YSYEKL. Trimming took 0 bases from V and 4 from J; bases not matched to a gene: 3. The CDR3 here is CASSQDGQGVNQPQHF. The CDR3 coding sequence is TGCGCCAGCAGCCAAGACGGACAGGGGGTTAATCAGCCCCAGCATTTT.

This sequence joins TRBV11-3 and TRBJ2-1; D possibly corresponds to TRBD1 (7 bases). Germline CDR1 and CDR2: SGHNT and YENEEA. V lost 1 base and J lost 6, with 13 bases in between. This CDR3 is built from 15 residues. The CDR3 here is CASSLGRGRGNEQFF. CDR3 DNA sequence: TGTGCCAGCAGCTTAGGGAGGGGGCGGGGCAATGAGCAGTTCTTC.